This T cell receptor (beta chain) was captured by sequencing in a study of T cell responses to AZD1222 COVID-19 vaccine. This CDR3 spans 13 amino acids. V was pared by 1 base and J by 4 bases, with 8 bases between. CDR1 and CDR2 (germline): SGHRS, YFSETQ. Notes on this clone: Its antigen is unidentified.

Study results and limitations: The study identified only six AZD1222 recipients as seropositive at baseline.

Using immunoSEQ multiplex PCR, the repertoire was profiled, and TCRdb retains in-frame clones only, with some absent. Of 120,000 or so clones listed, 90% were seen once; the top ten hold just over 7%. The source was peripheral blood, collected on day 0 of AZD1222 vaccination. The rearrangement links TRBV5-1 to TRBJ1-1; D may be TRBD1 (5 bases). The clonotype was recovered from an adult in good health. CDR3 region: CASSLQGTTEAFF. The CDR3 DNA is TGCGCCAGCAGCTTGCAGGGTACCACTGAAGCTTTCTTT.